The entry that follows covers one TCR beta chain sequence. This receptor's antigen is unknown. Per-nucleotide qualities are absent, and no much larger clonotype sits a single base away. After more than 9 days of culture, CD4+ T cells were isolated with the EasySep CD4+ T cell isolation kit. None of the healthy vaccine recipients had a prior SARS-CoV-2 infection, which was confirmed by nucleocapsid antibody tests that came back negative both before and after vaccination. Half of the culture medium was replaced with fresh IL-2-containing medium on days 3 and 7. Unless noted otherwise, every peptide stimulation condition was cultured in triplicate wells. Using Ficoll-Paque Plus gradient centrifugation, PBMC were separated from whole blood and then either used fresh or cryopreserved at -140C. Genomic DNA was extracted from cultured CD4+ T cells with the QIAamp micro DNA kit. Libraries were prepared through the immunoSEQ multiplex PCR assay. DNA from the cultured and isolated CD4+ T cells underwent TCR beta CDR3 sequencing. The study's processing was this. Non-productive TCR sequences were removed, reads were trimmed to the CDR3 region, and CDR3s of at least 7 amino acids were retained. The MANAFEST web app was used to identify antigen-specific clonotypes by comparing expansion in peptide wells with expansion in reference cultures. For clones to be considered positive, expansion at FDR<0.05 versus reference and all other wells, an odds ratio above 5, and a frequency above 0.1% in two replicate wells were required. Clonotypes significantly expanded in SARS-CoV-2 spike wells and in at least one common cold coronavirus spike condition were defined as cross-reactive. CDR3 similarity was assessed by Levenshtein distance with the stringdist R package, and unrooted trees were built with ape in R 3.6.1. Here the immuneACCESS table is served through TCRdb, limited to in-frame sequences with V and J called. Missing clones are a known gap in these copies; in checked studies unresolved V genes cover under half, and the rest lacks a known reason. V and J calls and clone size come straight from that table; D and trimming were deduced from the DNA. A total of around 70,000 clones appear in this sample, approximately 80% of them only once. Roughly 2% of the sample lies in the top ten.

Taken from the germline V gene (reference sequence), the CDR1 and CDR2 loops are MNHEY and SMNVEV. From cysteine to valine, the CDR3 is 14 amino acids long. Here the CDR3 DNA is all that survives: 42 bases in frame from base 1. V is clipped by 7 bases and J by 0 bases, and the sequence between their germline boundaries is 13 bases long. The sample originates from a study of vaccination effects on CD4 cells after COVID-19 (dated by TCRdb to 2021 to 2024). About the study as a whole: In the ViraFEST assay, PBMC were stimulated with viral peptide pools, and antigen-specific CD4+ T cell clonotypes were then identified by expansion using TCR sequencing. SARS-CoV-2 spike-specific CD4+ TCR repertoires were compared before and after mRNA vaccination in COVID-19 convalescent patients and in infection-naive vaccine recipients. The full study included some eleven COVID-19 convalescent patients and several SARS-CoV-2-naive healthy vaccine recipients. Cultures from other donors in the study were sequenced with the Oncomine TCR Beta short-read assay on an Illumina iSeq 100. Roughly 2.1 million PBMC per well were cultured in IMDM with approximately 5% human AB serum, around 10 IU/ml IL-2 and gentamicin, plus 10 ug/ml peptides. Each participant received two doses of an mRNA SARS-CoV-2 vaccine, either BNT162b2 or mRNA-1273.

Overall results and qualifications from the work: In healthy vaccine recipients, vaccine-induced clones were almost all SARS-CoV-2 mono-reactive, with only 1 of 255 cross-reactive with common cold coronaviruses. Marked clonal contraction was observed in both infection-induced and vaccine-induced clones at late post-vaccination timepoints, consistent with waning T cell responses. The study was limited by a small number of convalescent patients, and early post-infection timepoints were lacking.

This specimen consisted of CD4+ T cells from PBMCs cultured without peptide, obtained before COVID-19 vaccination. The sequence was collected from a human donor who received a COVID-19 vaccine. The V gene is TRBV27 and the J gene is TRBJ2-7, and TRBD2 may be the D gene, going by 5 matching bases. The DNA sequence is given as TGTGCCAGCATGCGAGTCGCGGGCTCCTACGAGCAGTACGTC. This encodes CASMRVAGSYEQYV.